This T cell receptor beta chain originates from a study of OX40 agonist ivuxolimab in advanced cancers. Looking at the study overall: A male proportion of about 80% was recorded, with mean age around 55 years and range about 23 to 90. Study results and limitations: With doses of 0.1-3.0 mg/kg, partial responders showed among the lowest clonal expansion.

The germline CDR1 and CDR2 sequences are SNHLY and FYNNEI. The length of the CDR3 is 14 residues. The V and J ends lost 9 bases and 1 base respectively, with 12 bases between them. This clone was picked up a small number of times. Its antigen is not known. Some clones are missing from TCRdb's copy, which holds only in-frame ones; the method was immunoSEQ multiplex PCR. The sample includes about 36,000 clones, 78% of them seen just once. The receptor comes from an adult with an advanced solid tumor such as melanoma, head and neck, liver or kidney cancer. Sequences were derived from CD4+ or CD8+ T cells sorted from blood, sampled in a trial of the OX40 agonist ivuxolimab. This rearrangement joins TRBV2 to TRBJ2-2; D is possibly TRBD1 (6 bases). CDR3 bases: TGTGCCAGTGAGATGACAGGGAACACCGGGGAGCTGTTTTTT. This codes for CASEMTGNTGELFF. Full variable domain (outside the CDR3, taken from reference TRBV2 and TRBJ2-2): EPEVTQTPSHQVTQMGQEVILRCVPISNHLYFYWYRQILGQKVEFLVSFYNNEISEKSEIFDDQFSVERPDGSNFTLKIRSTKLEDSAMYFCASEMTGNTGELFFGEGSRLTVL.